Described below is a single T cell receptor beta chain sequence and its context. What it binds is unknown. The data stem from a study of shared clonotypes between healthy human individuals. General study points: Non-shared clonotypes showed lower generation probabilities than clonotypes common to all four donors.

The study ran the assay at deep level. Sorted-subset replicate PCR reactions contained roughly 200 ng DNA, corresponding to some 29,000 T cell genomes. Per the authors' pipeline: Filtering differed since immunoSEQ provided only junctions, with no quality scores. The data were produced by immunoSEQ multiplex PCR, yet TCRdb's version contains in-frame clones alone and is incomplete. That table is the source of V, J and clone size, and D and trimming were worked out from the DNA. This repertoire shows about 690,000 clones, roughly 87% found once; its top ten account for 34%. The sequenced sample was memory CD8+ T cells from PBMCs. Subset given: CD45RO+ cells pooled with CCR7-negative TemRA cells. The clonotype was recovered from a man aged 18 to 30 in good health. Some clones in this sample may be carry-over from other donors' samples.

The CDR3 sequence: CASSPRDSYEQYF. CDR3 coding DNA: TGTGCCAGCAGCCCCAGGGACAGCTACGAGCAGTACTTC. The gene calls are TRBV9 and TRBJ2-7, with 7 bases aligning to TRBD1. Germline V gives CDR1 SGDLS, CDR2 YYNGEE. The junction had 4 bases not matched to a gene; V was cut back by 4 bases and J by 3 bases. The CDR3 loop spans 13 amino acids.